The clone carrying this TCR beta chain was counted ten times or more. TCRdb reprocessed the 5' RACE reads with MiXCR, giving one entry per CDR3 protein. The sample includes 350,000 or so distinct CDR3 sequences, about 14% of them seen just once. This sample stems from a study of CD8 T cells in ankylosing spondylitis. Germline values: CDR1 SGHRS, CDR2 YFSETQ. CDR3 size: 13 residues. V dropped 0 bases and J dropped 7 bases, with 7 bases sitting between them. Material: blood, either unsorted or a sorted T cell fraction (not recorded which). The source of this sequence is a male donor with ankylosing spondylitis or in good health (not recorded which). The chain carries TRBV5-1 and TRBJ2-2, with D perhaps TRBD1 (6 bases). The CDR3: CASSLDRVGELFF. DNA for the CDR3: TGCGCCAGCAGCTTGGACAGGGTCGGGGAGCTGTTTTTT.